This TCR beta chain was identified in a study of siplizumab effects on memory and regulatory T cells. Findings and caveats of the study: The study found naive T cells seemingly more diverse than memory cells and seemingly major alloresponse contributors. Sequences below about 10^-5 frequency were poorly captured, limiting mapping of alloreactive clones. In siplizumab conditions, mappable alloreactive CD4+ clones averaged 68.8% Treg-derived, against under 30% in controls. The authors did not confirm suppressive function in proliferating Tregs from siplizumab cultures.

Here immunoSEQ multiplex PCR was the method, and the copy in TCRdb shows in-frame clones only, minus some. In the table there are fewer than 120,000 clones, roughly 92% of which are singletons. As regards this clone: Its antigen is as yet unknown.

CDR3 length: 15 residues. The V gene's germline CDR1 is SGDLS and CDR2 YYNGEE. J lost 2 bases, V lost 0 bases, and 3 bases had no gene match. Specimen: CD4+ T cells sorted from blood. The TCR comes from a human donor in good health. The V gene is TRBV9, the J gene TRBJ2-7, with 9 bases aligning to TRBD1. The chain's CDR3 is CASSVGTGGTYEQYF. Written as DNA, the CDR3 is TGTGCCAGCAGCGTAGGAACAGGGGGCACCTACGAGCAGTACTTC.